A selection of T cell receptor beta chains follows, all from one sample in a study of a mutant IDH1 vaccine in newly diagnosed glioma. Their target antigens are unknown. TCRdb's table, derived via immunoSEQ multiplex PCR, lists solely in-frame clones and lacks some. The sample yields around 100,000 clones, about 90% seen once. Source: PBMCs, taken from a glioma patient whose treatment included an IDH1 peptide vaccine. All receptors derive from a woman in her forties or fifties with glioma. Both conserved end residues are part of each CDR3. A D gene is named only where the DNA matches it firmly. The listing skips clone size in some rows; elsewhere it reads once, few, many or a size class.

j_call clone_size v_call d_call cdr3_aa cdr3_nt
TRBJ2-7 . TRBV7-9 TRBD1 CVSSYQYETGRQYF TGTGTCAGCAGCTACCAATACGAGACAGGGCGGCAGTACTTC
TRBJ2-5 . TRBV10-2 . CASSEGGTQYF TGCGCCAGCAGTGAGGGAGGGACCCAGTACTTC
TRBJ2-3 . TRBV18 . CASSLRTARTDTQYF TGTGCCAGCTCACTTCGGACAGCTCGCACAGATACGCAGTATTTT
TRBJ2-7 . TRBV6-1 TRBD1 CASRQGAKDGEQYF TGTGCCAGCAGACAGGGGGCGAAGGATGGGGAGCAGTACTTC
TRBJ1-1 . TRBV6-1 TRBD1 CAGETTGSTEAFF TGTGCCGGAGAAACGACAGGGTCCACTGAAGCTTTCTTT
TRBJ1-2 . TRBV6-5 TRBD1 CASSYSQGARIYGYTF TGTGCCAGCAGTTACTCTCAGGGGGCGCGAATATATGGCTACACCTTC
TRBJ2-3 . TRBV10-3 TRBD2 CAIRTLIAGGSTDTQYF TGTGCCATCAGGACTTTGATAGCGGGAGGAAGCACAGATACGCAGTATTTT
TRBJ2-2 . TRBV7-8 TRBD2 CASSPTGGRNTGELFF TGTGCCAGCAGCCCGACCGGCGGGAGAAATACCGGGGAGCTGTTTTTT
TRBJ1-1 . TRBV5-7 . CASSLIGGGNTEAFF TGTGCCAGCAGCTTGATTGGGGGGGGGAACACTGAAGCTTTCTTT
TRBJ2-7 . TRBV23-1 . CASSQSVERGMVDEQYF TGCGCCAGCAGTCAATCGGTGGAGAGGGGAATGGTGGACGAGCAGTACTTC
TRBJ2-7 . TRBV27 . CASSLVSGTSSYEQYF TGTGCCAGCAGTTTAGTCTCGGGGACGAGCTCCTACGAGCAGTACTTC
TRBJ1-3 . TRBV5-1 . CASSLEGNTIYF TGCGCCAGCAGCCTTGAAGGAAACACCATATATTTT
TRBJ2-7 . TRBV10-1 . CASSESGSPPYEQYF TGCGCCAGCAGTGAGTCGGGCAGCCCGCCCTACGAGCAGTACTTC
TRBJ2-5 . TRBV5-1 . CASSSGGREETQYF TGCGCCAGCAGCTCTGGAGGCAGGGAGGAGACCCAGTACTTC
TRBJ2-3 . TRBV13 TRBD2 CASSFGTSGRDTQYF TGTGCCAGCAGCTTCGGGACTAGCGGGAGAGATACGCAGTATTTT
TRBJ2-2 . TRBV6-6 . CASRARDSLHPGELFF TGTGCCAGCAGGGCCCGAGACAGTCTCCACCCCGGGGAGCTGTTTTTT
TRBJ2-6 few TRBV6-1 TRBD2 CASTGGSGANVLTF TGTGCCAGCACGGGGGGCTCTGGGGCCAACGTCCTGACTTTC
TRBJ2-2 . TRBV10-1 TRBD1 CASSDHDRGRAGELFF TGCGCCAGCAGCGACCACGACAGGGGGCGGGCCGGGGAGCTGTTTTTT
TRBJ2-3 . TRBV18 TRBD1 CASSALQGRTDTQYF TGTGCCAGCTCAGCCCTACAGGGGCGGACAGATACGCAGTATTTT
TRBJ2-5 . TRBV19 . CASSRAGGPQETQYF TGTGCCAGTAGTAGAGCCGGGGGTCCCCAAGAGACCCAGTACTTC
TRBJ2-2 . TRBV7-6 TRBD1 CASTVGQGAIAGELFF TGTGCCAGCACCGTGGGACAGGGGGCGATTGCCGGGGAGCTGTTTTTT
TRBJ2-1 . TRBV7-9 TRBD2 CASSPASGRAYEQFF TGTGCCAGCAGCCCCGCTAGCGGGAGGGCCTATGAGCAGTTCTTC
TRBJ2-3 . TRBV18 TRBD1 CASSPGQTDTQYF TGTGCCAGCTCACCGGGACAGACAGATACGCAGTATTTT
TRBJ1-5 . TRBV28 . CASSRQEDQPQHF TGTGCCAGCAGCCGACAGGAAGATCAGCCCCAGCATTTT
TRBJ2-1 . TRBV5-1 TRBD2 CASSLFLAVNNEQFF TGCGCCAGCAGCTTGTTTCTAGCGGTTAACAATGAGCAGTTCTTC